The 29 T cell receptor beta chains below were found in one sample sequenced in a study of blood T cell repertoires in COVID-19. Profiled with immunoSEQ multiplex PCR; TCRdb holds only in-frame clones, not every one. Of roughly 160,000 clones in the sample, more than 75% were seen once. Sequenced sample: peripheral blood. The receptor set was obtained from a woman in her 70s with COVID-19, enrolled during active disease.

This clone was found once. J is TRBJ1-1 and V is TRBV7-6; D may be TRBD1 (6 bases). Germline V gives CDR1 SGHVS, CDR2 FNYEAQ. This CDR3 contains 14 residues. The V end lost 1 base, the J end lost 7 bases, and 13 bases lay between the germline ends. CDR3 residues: CASSLGAGGHEAFF. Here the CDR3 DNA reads TGTGCCAGCAGCTTAGGGGCGGGGGGCCATGAAGCTTTCTTT.

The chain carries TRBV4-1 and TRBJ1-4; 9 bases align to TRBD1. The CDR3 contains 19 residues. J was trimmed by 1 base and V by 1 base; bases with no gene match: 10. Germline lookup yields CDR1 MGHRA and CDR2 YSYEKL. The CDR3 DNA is TGCGCCAGCAGCCAAGTCCTATTGACAGGGGGAGGAACTAATGAAAAACTGTTTTTT. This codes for CASSQVLLTGGGTNEKLFF.

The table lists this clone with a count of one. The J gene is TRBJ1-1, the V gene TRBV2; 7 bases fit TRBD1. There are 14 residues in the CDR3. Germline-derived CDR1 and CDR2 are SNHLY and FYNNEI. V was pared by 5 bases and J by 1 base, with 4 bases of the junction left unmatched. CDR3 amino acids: CASSSGTANTEAFF. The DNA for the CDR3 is TGTGCCAGCAGTTCCGGGACAGCGAACACTGAAGCTTTCTTT.

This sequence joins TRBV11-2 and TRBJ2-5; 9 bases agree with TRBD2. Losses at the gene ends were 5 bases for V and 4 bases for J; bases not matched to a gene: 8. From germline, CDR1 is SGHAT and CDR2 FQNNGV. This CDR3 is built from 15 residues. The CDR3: CASSPKRAGGETQYF. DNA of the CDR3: TGTGCCAGCAGCCCAAAACGAGCGGGGGGAGAGACCCAGTACTTC.

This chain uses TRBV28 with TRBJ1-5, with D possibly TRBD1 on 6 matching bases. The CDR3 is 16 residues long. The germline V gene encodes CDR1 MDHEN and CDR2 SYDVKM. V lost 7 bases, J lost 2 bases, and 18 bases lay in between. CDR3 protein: CASIGPGGAGNQPQHF. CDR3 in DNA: TGTGCCAGCATAGGACCCGGGGGGGCGGGCAATCAGCCCCAGCATTTT.

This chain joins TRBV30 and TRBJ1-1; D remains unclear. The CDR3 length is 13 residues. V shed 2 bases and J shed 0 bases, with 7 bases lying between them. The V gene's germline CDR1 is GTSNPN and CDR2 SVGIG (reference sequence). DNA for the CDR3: TGTGCCTGGAGTCGAGTAATGAACACTGAAGCTTTCTTT. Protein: CAWSRVMNTEAFF.

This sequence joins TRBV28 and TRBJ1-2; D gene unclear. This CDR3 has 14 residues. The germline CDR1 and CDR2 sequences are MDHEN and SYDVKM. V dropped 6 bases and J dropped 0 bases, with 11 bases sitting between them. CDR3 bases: TGTGCCAGCAGCCAGATAGCAACTAACTATGGCTACACCTTC. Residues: CASSQIATNYGYTF.

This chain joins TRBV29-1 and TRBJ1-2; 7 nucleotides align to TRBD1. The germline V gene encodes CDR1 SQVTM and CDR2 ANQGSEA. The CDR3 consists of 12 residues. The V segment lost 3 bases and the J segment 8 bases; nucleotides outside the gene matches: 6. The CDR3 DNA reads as TGCAGCGTTGAGGAGGGGGCAGGGGGCTACACCTTC. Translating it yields CSVEEGAGGYTF.

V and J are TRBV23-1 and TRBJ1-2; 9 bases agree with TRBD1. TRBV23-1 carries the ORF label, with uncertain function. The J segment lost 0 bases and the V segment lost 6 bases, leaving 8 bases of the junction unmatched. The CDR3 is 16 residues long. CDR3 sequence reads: CASRGDGTGTNYGYTF. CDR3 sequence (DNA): TGCGCCAGCAGGGGAGACGGGACAGGGACTAACTATGGCTACACCTTC.

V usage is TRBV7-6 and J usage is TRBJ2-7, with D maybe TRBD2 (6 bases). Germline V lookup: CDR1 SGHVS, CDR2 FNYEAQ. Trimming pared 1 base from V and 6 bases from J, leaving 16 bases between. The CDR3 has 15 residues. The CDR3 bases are TGTGCCAGCAGCTTAGACAGCGTGGAGGGGATCGAGCAGTACTTC. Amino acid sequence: CASSLDSVEGIEQYF. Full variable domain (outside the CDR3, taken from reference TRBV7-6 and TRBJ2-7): GAGVSQSPRYKVTKRGQDVALRCDPISGHVSLYWYRQALGQGPEFLTYFNYEAQQDKSGLPNDRFSAERPEGSISTLTIQRTEQRDSAMYRCASSLDSVEGIEQYFGPGTRLTVT.

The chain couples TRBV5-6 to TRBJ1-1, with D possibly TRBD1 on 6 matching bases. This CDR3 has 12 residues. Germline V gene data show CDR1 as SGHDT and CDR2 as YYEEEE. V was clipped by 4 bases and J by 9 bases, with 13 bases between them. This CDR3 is CASSQRQVKAFF. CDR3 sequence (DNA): TGTGCCAGCAGCCAAAGACAGGTTAAAGCTTTCTTT.

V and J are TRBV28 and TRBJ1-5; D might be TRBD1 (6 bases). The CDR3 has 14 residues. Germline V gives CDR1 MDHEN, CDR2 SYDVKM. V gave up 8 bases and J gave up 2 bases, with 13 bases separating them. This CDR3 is CASHRGAGNQPQHF. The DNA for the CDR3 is TGTGCCAGCCACCGGGGGGCAGGCAATCAGCCCCAGCATTTT.

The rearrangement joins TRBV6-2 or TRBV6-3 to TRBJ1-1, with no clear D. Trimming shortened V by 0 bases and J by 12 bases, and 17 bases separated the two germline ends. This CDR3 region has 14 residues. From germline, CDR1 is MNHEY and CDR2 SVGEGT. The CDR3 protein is CASSYSPQSESSFF. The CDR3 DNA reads TGTGCCAGCAGTTACTCCCCACAGAGTGAGTCGTCTTTCTTT.

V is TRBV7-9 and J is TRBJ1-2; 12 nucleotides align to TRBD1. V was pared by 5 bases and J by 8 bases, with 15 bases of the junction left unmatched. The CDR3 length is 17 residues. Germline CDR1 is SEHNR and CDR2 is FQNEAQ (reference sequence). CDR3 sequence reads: CASSPSTGTGGLTGYTF. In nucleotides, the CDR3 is TGTGCCAGCAGCCCATCCACCGGGACAGGGGGCTTGACGGGCTACACCTTC.

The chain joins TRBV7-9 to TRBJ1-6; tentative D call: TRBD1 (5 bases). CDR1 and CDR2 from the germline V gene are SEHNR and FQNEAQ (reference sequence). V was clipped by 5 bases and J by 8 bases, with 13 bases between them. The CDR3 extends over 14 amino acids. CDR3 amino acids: CASSTTGPHSPLHF. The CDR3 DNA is TGTGCCAGCAGCACCACAGGACCTCATTCACCCCTCCACTTT.

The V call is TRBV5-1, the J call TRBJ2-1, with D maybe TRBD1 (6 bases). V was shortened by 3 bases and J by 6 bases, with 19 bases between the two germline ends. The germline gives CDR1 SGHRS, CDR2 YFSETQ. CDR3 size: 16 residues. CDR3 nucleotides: TGCGCCAGCAGCTCACAAGGGCTAGGGGGTAGCAATGAGCAGTTCTTC. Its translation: CASSSQGLGGSNEQFF.

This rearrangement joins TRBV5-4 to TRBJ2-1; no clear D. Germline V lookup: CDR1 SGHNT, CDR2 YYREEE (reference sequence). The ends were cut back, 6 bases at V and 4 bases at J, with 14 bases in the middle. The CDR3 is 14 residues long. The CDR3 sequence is CASTPRSEYNEQFF. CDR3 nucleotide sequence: TGTGCCAGCACCCCACGGTCCGAGTACAATGAGCAGTTCTTC.

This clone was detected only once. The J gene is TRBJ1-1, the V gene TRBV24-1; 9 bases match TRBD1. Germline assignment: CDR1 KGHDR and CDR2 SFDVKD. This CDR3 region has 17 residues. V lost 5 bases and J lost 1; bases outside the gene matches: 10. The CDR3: CATSARDREIGNTEAFF. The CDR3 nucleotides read TGTGCCACCAGTGCCCGGGACAGGGAGATAGGGAACACTGAAGCTTTCTTT.

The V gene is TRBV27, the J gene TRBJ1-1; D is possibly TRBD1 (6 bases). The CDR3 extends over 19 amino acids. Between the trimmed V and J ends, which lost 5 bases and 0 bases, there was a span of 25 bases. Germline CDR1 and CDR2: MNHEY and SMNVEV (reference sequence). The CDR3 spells CASSPHRQAHHRMNTEAFF. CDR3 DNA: TGTGCCAGCAGTCCGCACCGACAGGCGCACCACCGTATGAACACTGAAGCTTTCTTT.

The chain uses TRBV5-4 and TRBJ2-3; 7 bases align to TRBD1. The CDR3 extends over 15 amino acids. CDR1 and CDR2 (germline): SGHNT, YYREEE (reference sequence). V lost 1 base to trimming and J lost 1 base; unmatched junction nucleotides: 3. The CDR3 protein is CASSLRTGGTDTQYF. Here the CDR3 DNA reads TGTGCCAGCAGCTTGAGGACAGGCGGCACAGATACGCAGTATTTT. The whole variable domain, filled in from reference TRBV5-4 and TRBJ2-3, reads ETGVTQSPTHLIKTRGQQVTLRCSSQSGHNTVSWYQQALGQGPQFIFQYYREEENGRGNFPPRFSGLQFPNYSSELNVNALELDDSALYLCASSLRTGGTDTQYFGPGTRLTVL.

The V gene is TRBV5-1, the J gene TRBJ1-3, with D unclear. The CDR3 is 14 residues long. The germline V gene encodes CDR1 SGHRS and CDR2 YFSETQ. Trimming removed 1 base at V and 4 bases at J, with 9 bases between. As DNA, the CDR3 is TGCGCCAGCAGCTTGAGTGGCGGAGGAAACACCATATATTTT. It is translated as CASSLSGGGNTIYF. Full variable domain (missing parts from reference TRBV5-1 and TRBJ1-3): KAGVTQTPRYLIKTRGQQVTLSCSPISGHRSVSWYQQTPGQGLQFLFEYFSETQRNKGNFPGRFSGRQFSNSRSEMNVSTLELGDSALYLCASSLSGGGNTIYFGEGSWLTVV.

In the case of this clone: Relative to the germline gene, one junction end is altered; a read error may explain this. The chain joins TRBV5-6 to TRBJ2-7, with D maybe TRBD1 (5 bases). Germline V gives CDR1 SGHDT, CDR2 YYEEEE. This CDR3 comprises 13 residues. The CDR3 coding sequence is TGTGCCAGCAGCTTTGCGGCAACAGGCTACCCAAACTTC. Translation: CASSFAATGYPNF.

The CDR3 loop is CASSAGNYGYTF. The CDR3 DNA reads TGCGCCAGCAGCGCGGGCAACTATGGCTACACCTTC. The chain uses TRBV5-1 and TRBJ1-2; D gene unclear. The CDR3 has 12 residues. The germline CDR1 and CDR2 sequences are SGHRS and YFSETQ. Trimming stripped 4 bases from V and 2 bases from J, with 6 bases between.

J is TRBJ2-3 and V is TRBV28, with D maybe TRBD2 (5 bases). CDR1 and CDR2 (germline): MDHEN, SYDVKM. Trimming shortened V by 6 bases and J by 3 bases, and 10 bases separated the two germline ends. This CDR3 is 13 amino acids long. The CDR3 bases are TGTGCCAGCAGGCCGGGGATTACAGATACGCAGTATTTT. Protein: CASRPGITDTQYF.

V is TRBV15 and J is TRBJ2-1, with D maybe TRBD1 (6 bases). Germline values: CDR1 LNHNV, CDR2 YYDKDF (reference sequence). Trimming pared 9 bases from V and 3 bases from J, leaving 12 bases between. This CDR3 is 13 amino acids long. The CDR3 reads CATRDMGYNEQFF. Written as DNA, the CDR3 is TGTGCCACGAGGGACATGGGCTACAATGAGCAGTTCTTC.

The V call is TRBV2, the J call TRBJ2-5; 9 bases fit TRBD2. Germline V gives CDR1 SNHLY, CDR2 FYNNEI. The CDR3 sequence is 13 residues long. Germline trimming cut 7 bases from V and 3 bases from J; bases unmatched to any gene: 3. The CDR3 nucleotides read TGTGCCAGCACGCGGGGGGGCAAAGAGACCCAGTACTTC. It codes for CASTRGGKETQYF.

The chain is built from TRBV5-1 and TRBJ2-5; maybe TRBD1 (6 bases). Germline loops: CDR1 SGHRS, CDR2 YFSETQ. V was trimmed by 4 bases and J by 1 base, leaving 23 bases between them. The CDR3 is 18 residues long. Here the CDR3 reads CASSLDPPGTRSQETQYF. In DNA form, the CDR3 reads TGCGCCAGCAGCCTGGACCCGCCCGGGACAAGAAGCCAAGAGACCCAGTACTTC.

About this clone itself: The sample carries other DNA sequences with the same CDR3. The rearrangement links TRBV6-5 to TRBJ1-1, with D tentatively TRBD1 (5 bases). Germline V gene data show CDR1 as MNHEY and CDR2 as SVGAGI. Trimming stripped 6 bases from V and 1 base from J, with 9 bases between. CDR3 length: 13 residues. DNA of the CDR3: TGTGCCAGCAGGCCAACAGGGAACACTGAAGCTTTCTTT. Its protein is CASRPTGNTEAFF.

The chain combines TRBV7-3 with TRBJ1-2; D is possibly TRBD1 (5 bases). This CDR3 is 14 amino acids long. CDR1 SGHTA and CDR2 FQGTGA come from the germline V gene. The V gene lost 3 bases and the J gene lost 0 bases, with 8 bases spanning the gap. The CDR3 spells CASSFGATNYGYTF. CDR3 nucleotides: TGTGCCAGCAGCTTTGGGGCTACTAACTATGGCTACACCTTC.